This TCR beta chain was identified in a study of blood T cell repertoires in COVID-19 (dated by TCRdb to about 2020). Looking at the study overall: The collaborator samples originated in the United States, Italy and Spain and spanned the acute and convalescent phases of COVID-19. Nearly every sample came with metadata listing a de-identified subject ID, COVID-19 status, age in years and sex. The samples were drawn from two sources: the first 160 participants of the ongoing ImmuneRACE study, and 1,200 or so subjects contributed by 6 global collaborators. Deeply sampled blood TCRbeta repertoires from subjects exposed to, actively infected with, or recovered from COVID-19 were included in the dataset. The prospective study material was composed of cDNA or gDNA derived from T cells, B-cell-depleted T cells, or PBMCs. The repertoires were released in a freely available public database intended as a resource for research on the immune response to SARS-CoV-2. Where available, HLA class I and class II types were obtained from metadata supplied by the sample provider rather than from assay-based typing.

Collaborating institutions collected whole blood in K2EDTA tubes following their own protocols. Collaborator samples were shipped for TCRbeta analysis as frozen whole blood, isolated PBMCs, or DNA extracted from either sample type. TCRbeta CDR3 regions were amplified from genomic DNA by means of the immunoSEQ Assay, a bias-controlled multiplex PCR. Per the original workflow: The number of nucleated cells in each sample was estimated by amplification of reference gene primers within the assay. To quantify the absolute abundance of each unique TCRbeta CDR3 rearrangement, sequence reads were collapsed and filtered. For each sample, productive Simpson clonality was calculated by taking the square root of Simpson's diversity index across productive rearrangements. Drawn from immuneACCESS, this table holds only the in-frame rearrangements with V and J called that TCRdb kept. Clones are partly lost; checked studies trace under half to an unresolved V gene and leave the rest unexplained. V and J calls and clone size are copied from that table; D and trimming were computed from the DNA. The sample has 200,000 to 250,000 clones on record, around 80% of them singletons. The ten largest clones add up to about 12% of the sample.

On this clone itself: This clone's antigen is unknown. Per-base quality was not reported, and no clone a single base away is much larger than it.

The investigation overall reported the following: How much clinical and demographic metadata was included differed by source and by participant, and the metadata was provided uncurated.

Sequenced: peripheral blood. The clonotype comes from a human donor in a cohort sampled during active COVID-19.

The base sequence is TGTGCCAGCAGCCCGGCGGGACGCGGGGCCAACGTCCTGACTTTC. Its protein reads: CASSPAGRGANVLTF. The chain is encoded by TRBV3-1 (or the pseudogene TRBV3-2) joined to TRBJ2-6, and perhaps TRBD2 as D gene, on 6 matching bases. V and J lose 4 bases and 4 bases, and a span of 11 bases separates them. The CDR3, cysteine through phenylalanine, is 15 amino acids long. Only CDR3 DNA is held: 45 bases, read in frame from base 1. Sequences LGHDT (CDR1) and YNNKEL (CDR2) are obtained from the germline V gene (reference sequence).